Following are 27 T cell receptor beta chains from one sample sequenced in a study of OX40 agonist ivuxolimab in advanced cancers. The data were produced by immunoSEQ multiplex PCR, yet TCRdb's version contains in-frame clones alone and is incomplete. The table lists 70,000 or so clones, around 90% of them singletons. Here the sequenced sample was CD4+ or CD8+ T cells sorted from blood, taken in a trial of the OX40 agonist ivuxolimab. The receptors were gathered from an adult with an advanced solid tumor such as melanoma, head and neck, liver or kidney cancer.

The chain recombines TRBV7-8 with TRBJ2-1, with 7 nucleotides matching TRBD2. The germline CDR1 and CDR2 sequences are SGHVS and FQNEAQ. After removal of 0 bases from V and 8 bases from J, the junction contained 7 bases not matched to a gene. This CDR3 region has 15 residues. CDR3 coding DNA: TGTGCCAGCAGCTTAGCCTCTGGCGGGGGTCATGAGCAGTTCTTC. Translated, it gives CASSLASGGGHEQFF.

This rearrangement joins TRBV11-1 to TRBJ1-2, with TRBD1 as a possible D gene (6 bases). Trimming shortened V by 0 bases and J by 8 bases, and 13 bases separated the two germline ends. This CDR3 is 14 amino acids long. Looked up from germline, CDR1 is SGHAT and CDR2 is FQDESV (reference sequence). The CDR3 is CASSLASQGGGYTF. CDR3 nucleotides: TGTGCCAGCAGCTTAGCCTCACAGGGAGGCGGCTACACCTTC.

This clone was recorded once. For the CDR3, the DNA is TGTGCCAGCAGCAAAGGTCGGACGGGACAGGGGATTAACGGGGAGCTGTTTTTT. It translates to CASSKGRTGQGINGELFF. The V call is TRBV21-1, the J call TRBJ2-2; the tabulated D call, TRBD1, remains unverified against the DNA. TRBV21-1 is described as a pseudogene. The CDR3 totals 18 residues.

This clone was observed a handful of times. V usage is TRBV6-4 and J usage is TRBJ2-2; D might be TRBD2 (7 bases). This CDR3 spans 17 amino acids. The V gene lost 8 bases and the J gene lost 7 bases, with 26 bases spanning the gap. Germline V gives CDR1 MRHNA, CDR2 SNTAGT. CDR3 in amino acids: CASSPAGASMSHGELFF. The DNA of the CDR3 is TGTGCCAGCTCTCCGGCGGGGGCCTCCATGAGTCACGGGGAGCTGTTTTTT.

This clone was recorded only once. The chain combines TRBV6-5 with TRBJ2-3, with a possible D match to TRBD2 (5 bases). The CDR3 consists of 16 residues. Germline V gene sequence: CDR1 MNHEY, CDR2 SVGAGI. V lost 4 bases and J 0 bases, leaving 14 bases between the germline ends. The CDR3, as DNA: TGTGCCAGCAGTTCCCGGGGATGGGAGAGCACAGATACGCAGTATTTT. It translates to CASSSRGWESTDTQYF.

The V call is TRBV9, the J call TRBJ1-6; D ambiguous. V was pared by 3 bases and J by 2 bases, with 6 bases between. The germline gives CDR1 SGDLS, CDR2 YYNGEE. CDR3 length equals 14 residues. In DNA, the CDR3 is TGTGCCAGCAGCGAGACGGCCTATAATTCACCCCTCCACTTT. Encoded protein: CASSETAYNSPLHF. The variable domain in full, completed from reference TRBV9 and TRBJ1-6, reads DSGVTQTPKHLITATGQRVTLRCSPRSGDLSVYWYQQSLDQGLQFLIQYYNGEERAKGNILERFSAQQFPDLHSELNLSSLELGDSALYFCASSETAYNSPLHFGNGTRLTVT.

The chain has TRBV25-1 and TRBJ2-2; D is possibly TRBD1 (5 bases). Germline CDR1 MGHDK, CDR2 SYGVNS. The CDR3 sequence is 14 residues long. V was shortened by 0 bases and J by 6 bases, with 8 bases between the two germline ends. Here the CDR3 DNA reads TGTGCCAGCAGTGAATACTGGGGCGCCGGGGAGCTGTTTTTT. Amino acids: CASSEYWGAGELFF.

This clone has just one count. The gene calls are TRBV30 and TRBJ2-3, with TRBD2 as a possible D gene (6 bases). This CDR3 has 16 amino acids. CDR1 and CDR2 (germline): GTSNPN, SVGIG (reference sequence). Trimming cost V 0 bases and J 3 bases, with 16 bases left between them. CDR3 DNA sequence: TGTGCCTGGAGTGTACTTGGCGGGGTGACTACAGATACGCAGTATTTT. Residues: CAWSVLGGVTTDTQYF.

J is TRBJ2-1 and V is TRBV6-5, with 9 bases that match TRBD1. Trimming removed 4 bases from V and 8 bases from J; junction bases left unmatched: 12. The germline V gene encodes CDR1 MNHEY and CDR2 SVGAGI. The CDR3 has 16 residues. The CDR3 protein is CASSSTGTGTGDEQFF. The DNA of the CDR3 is TGTGCCAGCAGTTCCACCGGGACAGGGACAGGCGATGAGCAGTTCTTC.

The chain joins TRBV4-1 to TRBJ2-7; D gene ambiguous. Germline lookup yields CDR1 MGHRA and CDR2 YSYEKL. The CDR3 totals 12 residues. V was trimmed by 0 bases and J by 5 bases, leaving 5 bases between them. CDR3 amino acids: CASSQDGDEQYF. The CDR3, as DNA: TGCGCCAGCAGCCAAGACGGCGACGAGCAGTACTTC.

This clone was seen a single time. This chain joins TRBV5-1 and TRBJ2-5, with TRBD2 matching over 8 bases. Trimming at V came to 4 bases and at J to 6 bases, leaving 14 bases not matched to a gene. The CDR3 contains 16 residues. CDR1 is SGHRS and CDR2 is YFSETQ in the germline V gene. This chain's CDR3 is CASSPLAGGIDQTQYF. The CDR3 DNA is TGCGCCAGCAGCCCTCTGGCGGGGGGTATCGATCAGACCCAGTACTTC.

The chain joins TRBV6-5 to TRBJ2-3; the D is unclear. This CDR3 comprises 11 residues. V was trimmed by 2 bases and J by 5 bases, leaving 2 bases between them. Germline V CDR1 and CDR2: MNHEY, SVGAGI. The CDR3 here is CASSYIDTQYF. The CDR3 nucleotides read TGTGCCAGCAGTTACATAGATACGCAGTATTTT.

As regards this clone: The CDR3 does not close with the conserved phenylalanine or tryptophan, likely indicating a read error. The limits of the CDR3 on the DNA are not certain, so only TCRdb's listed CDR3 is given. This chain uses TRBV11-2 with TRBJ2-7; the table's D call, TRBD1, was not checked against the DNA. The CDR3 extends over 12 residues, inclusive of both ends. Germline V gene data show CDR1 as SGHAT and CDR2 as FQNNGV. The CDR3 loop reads CASSVSDRVLFI.

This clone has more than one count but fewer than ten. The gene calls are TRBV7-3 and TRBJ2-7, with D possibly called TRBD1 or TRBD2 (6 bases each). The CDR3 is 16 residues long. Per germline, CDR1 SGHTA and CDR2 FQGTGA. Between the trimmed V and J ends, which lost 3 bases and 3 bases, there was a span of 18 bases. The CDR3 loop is CASSFYVGGLIYEQYF. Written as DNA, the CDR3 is TGTGCCAGCAGCTTTTACGTGGGGGGCCTTATCTACGAGCAGTACTTC.

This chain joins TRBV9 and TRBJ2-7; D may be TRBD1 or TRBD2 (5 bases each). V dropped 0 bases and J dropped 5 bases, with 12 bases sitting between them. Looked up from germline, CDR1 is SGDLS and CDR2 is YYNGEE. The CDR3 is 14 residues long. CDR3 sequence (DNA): TGTGCCAGCAGCGTAGGGGGGTCGAGGGACGAGCAGTACTTC. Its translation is CASSVGGSRDEQYF. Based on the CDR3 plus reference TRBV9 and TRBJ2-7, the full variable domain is DSGVTQTPKHLITATGQRVTLRCSPRSGDLSVYWYQQSLDQGLQFLIQYYNGEERAKGNILERFSAQQFPDLHSELNLSSLELGDSALYFCASSVGGSRDEQYFGPGTRLTVT.

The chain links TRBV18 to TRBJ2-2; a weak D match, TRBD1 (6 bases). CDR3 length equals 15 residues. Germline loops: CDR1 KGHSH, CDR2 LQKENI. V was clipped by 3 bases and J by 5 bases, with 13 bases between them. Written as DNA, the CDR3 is TGTGCCAGCTCACCTACCGGGACACAGACCGGGGAGCTGTTTTTT. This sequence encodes CASSPTGTQTGELFF.

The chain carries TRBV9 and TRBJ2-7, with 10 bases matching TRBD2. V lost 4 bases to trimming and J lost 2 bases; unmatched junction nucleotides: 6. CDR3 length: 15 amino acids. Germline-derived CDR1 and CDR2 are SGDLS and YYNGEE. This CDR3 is CASSTLAGAAYEQYF. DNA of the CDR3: TGTGCCAGCAGCACTCTAGCGGGGGCTGCCTACGAGCAGTACTTC.

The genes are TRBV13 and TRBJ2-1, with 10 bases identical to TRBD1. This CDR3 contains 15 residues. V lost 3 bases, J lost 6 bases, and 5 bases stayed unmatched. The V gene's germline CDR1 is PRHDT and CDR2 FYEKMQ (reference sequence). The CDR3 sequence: CASSFGTGVTNEQFF. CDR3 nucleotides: TGTGCCAGCAGCTTTGGGACAGGGGTTACCAATGAGCAGTTCTTC.

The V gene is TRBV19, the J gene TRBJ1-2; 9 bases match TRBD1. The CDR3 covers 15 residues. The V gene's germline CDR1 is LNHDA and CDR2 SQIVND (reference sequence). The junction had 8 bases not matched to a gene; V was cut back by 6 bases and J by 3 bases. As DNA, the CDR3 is TGTGCCAGTAGAGGTGGACAGGGGAGCCACTATGGCTACACCTTC. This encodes CASRGGQGSHYGYTF.

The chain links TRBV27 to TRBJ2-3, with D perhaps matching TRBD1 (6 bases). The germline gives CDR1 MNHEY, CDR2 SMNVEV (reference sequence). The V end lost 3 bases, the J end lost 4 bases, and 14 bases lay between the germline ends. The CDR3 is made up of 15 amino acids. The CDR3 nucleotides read TGTGCCAGCAGTTTTCTGGGGGCGAGTGCAGATACGCAGTATTTT. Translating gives CASSFLGASADTQYF.

The CDR3 loop is CASGSSDTQYF. The CDR3 nucleotides are TGTGCCAGCGGATCCTCAGATACGCAGTATTTT. The V call is TRBV7-9, the J call TRBJ2-3; no definite D call. V was clipped by 8 bases and J by 4 bases, with 7 bases between them. Germline V gene lookup returns CDR1 SEHNR and CDR2 FQNEAQ (reference sequence). The CDR3 loop spans 11 amino acids.

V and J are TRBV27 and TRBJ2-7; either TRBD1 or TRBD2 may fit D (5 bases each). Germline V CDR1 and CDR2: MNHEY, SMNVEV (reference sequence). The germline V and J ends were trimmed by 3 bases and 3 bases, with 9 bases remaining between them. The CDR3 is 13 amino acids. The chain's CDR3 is CASSFGARYEQYF. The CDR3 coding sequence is TGTGCCAGCAGTTTCGGGGCCCGCTACGAGCAGTACTTC.

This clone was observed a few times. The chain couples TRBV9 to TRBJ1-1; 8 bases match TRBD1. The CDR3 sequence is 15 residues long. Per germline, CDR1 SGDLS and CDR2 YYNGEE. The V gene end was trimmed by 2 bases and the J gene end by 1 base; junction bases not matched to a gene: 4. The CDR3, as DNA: TGTGCCAGCAGCGTCTCCGGGACAGGGAACACTGAAGCTTTCTTT. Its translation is CASSVSGTGNTEAFF.

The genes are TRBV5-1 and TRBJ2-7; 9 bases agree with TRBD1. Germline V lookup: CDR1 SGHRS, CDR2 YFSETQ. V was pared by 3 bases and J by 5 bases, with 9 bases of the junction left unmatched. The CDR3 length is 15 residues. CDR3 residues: CASSSSTGGPHEQYF. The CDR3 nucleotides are TGCGCCAGCAGCTCATCGACAGGGGGGCCCCACGAGCAGTACTTC.

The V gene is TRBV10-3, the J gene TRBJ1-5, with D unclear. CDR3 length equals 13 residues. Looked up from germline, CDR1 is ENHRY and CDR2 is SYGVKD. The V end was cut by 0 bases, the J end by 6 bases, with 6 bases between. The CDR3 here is CAISESGFQPQHF. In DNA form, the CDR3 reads TGTGCCATCAGTGAGTCCGGGTTTCAGCCCCAGCATTTT.

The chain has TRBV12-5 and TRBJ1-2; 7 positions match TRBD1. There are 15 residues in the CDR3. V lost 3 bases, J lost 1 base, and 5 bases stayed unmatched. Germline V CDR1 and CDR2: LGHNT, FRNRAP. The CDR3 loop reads CASGFGQVGNYGYTF. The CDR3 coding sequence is TGTGCTAGTGGTTTTGGACAGGTCGGTAACTATGGCTACACCTTC.

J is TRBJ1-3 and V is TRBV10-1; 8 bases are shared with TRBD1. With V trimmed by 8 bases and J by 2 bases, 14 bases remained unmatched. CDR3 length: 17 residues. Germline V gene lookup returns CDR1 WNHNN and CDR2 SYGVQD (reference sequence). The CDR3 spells CASQNGQGGMPGNTIYF. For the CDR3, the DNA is TGCGCCAGCCAAAACGGACAGGGTGGAATGCCTGGAAACACCATATATTTT.